This T cell receptor (beta chain) derives from a study of shared clonotypes between healthy human individuals. Study-wide results and limits: The study generally estimated greater richness for naive than memory subsets. Despite large depth, sorted-subset datasets appeared incompletely sequenced.

Clones were read by immunoSEQ multiplex PCR, and TCRdb kept only the in-frame ones, dropping some. This table has some 900,000 clones, less than 85% appearing once. Comment on this clone: Antigen unknown.

The germline V gene has CDR1 SGHRS and CDR2 YFSETQ. The length of the CDR3 is 14 residues. Trimming cost V 4 bases and J 6 bases; bases outside gene matches: 7. The sequencing input was memory CD4+ T cells sorted from blood. Subset of the sample: CD45RA-negative fraction. The clonotype was recovered from a man aged 18 to 30 in good health. The chain has TRBV5-1 and TRBJ2-3; the match to TRBD1 covers 8 bases. As DNA, the CDR3 is TGCGCCAGCAGCCAAAGGACAGGGTCGGATACGCAGTATTTT. The encoded protein is CASSQRTGSDTQYF.